The T cell receptor (beta chain) described here comes from a study of response to subunit inactivated influenza vaccine. On this clonotype itself: Its antigen remains unknown.

Study-level findings and limits: The authors suggested that few new T cells are recruited per seasonal influenza vaccination.

Germline V gives CDR1 LGHNA, CDR2 YNFKEQ. V lost 2 bases and J lost 6; bases outside the gene matches: 2. The CDR3 has 16 amino acids. From the RT-PCR reads, TCRdb called clonotypes with MiXCR, one entry per CDR3 protein. In the table there are hundreds of thousands of distinct CDR3 sequences, approximately 15% of which are singletons. Sample: PBMCs from blood, taken 14 to 15 days before vaccination. This clonotype was sampled from a man in his forties or fifties who received an inactivated influenza vaccine. The chain is built from TRBV4-2 and TRBJ2-2, with TRBD2 matching 14 bases. CDR3 sequence (DNA): TGTGCCAGCAGCCAACCGGGACTAGCGGGAGCCGGGGAGCTGTTTTTT. Its protein product is CASSQPGLAGAGELFF.